This passage covers 9 T cell receptor beta chains from one sample sequenced in a study of T cells in Graves' hyperthyroidism and ophthalmopathy. RNA transcripts gave rise to amplified TCR beta CDR3 regions. A first-round RT-PCR of the TCR CDR3 used the HTBI primer set. TCRdb processed the multiplex PCR reads anew with MiXCR; each CDR3 protein has one entry. The sample has hundreds of thousands of distinct CDR3 sequences, 12% to 15% seen once. Sequencing used blood. These receptor sequences come from a woman between 18 and 29 years old with Graves' hyperthyroidism.

This clonotype was recorded many times. This chain connects TRBV6-2 or TRBV6-3 to TRBJ2-3; no firm D call. The CDR3 is made up of 12 amino acids. Trimming stripped 4 bases from V and 6 bases from J, with 8 bases between. Germline V gene lookup returns CDR1 MNHEY and CDR2 SVGEGT. The CDR3 DNA reads as TGTGCCAGCAGTTGGACGGTCGATACGCAGTATTTT. It codes for CASSWTVDTQYF.

The sample holds many counts of this clonotype. This sequence joins TRBV7-2 and TRBJ2-3; the D is unclear. This CDR3 spans 15 amino acids. CDR1 and CDR2 from the germline V gene are SGHTA and FQGNSA. The V gene lost 5 bases and the J gene lost 3 bases, with 15 bases spanning the gap. The DNA for the CDR3 is TGTGCCAGCAGCCAAACCACCATTAGAACAGATACGCAGTATTTT. It translates to CASSQTTIRTDTQYF.

This clonotype was seen at least ten times. The rearrangement uses TRBV11-1 and TRBJ2-1, with D possibly being TRBD2 (6 bases). Germline V gene lookup returns CDR1 SGHAT and CDR2 FQDESV (reference sequence). Trimming pared 0 bases from V and 4 bases from J, leaving 7 bases between. This CDR3 comprises 14 residues. Here the CDR3 DNA reads TGTGCCAGCAGCTTAGCGCGGGGTTACAATGAGCAGTTCTTC. This gives the protein CASSLARGYNEQFF.

The chain couples TRBV12-3 or TRBV12-4 to TRBJ2-2, with 8 bases matching TRBD2. Unmatched junction bases numbered 12, after V lost 6 bases and J lost 9 bases. This CDR3 spans 15 amino acids. The CDR3 sequence: CASSPGLEVTWELFF. In DNA form, the CDR3 reads TGTGCCAGCAGCCCGGGACTAGAGGTAACCTGGGAGCTGTTTTTT.

This sequence joins TRBV6-1 and TRBJ2-1, with D hard to call. The ends were cut back, 7 bases at V and 5 bases at J, with 21 bases in the middle. This CDR3 spans 16 amino acids. Germline-derived CDR1 and CDR2 are MNHNS and SASEGT. CDR3 region: CASTPPPESANNEQFF. CDR3 nucleotide sequence: TGTGCCAGCACCCCCCCCCCAGAAAGCGCAAACAATGAGCAGTTCTTC.

This clonotype was seen many times. Relative to the germline gene, one junction end is altered; a read error may explain this. The chain couples TRBV12-3 or TRBV12-4 to TRBJ2-3; D not resolved. The CDR3 is 11 amino acids. The CDR3 DNA sequence: TGTGCCAGCCGTTTCGGGGATACGCAGTATTTT. Its protein product is CASRFGDTQYF.

This clonotype was counted at least ten times. The chain employs TRBV3-1 and TRBJ2-3, with D maybe TRBD2 (5 bases). CDR1 and CDR2 from the germline V gene are LGHDT and YNNKEL (reference sequence). This CDR3 is 14 amino acids long. Deletions cut 4 bases from V and 4 bases from J, with 12 bases between. For the CDR3, the DNA is TGTGCCAGCAGCCCGATCATCGGGGCAGATACGCAGTATTTT. Protein product: CASSPIIGADTQYF.

The rearrangement joins TRBV6-5 to TRBJ2-1; 11 nucleotides line up with TRBD2. V lost 2 bases and J lost 6; bases outside the gene matches: 0. The CDR3 length is 14 residues. From germline, CDR1 is MNHEY and CDR2 SVGAGI. In nucleotides, the CDR3 is TGTGCCAGCAGTTACACTAGCGGGAGCAATGAGCAGTTCTTC. Its protein product is CASSYTSGSNEQFF.

In its sample, this clonotype was seen a few times. The chain links TRBV9 to TRBJ2-7, with 8 bases fitting TRBD2. V dropped 3 bases and J dropped 0; count of bases not matched to a gene: 2. Germline V gene data show CDR1 as SGDLS and CDR2 as YYNGEE. The CDR3 contains 14 residues. This CDR3 reads CASSESGSSYEQYF. The CDR3 DNA sequence: TGTGCCAGCAGCGAAAGCGGGAGCTCCTACGAGCAGTACTTC.